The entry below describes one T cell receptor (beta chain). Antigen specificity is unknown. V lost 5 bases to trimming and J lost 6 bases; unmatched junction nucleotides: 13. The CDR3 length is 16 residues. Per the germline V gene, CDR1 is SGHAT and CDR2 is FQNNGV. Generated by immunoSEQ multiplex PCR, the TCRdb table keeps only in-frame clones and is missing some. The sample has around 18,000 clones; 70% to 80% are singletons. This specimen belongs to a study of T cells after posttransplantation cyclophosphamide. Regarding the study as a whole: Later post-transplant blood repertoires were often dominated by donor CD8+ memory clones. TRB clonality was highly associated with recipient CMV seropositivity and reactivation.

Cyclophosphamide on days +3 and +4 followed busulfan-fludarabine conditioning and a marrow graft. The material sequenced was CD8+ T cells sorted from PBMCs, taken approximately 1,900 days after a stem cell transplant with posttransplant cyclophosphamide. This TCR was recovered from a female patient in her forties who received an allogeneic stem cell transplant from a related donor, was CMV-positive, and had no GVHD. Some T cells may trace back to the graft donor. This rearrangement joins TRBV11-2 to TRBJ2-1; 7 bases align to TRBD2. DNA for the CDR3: TGTGCCAGCAGCCGTTCCGCGGGGGATAGGGTCAATGAGCAGTTCTTC. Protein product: CASSRSAGDRVNEQFF.